The present T cell receptor (beta chain) was sequenced within a study of Graves' ophthalmopathy and Graves' hyperthyroidism. Study information: Sampling took place at initial diagnosis, with peripheral blood obtained before any treatment.

Whole-study findings and limits: Also, most clonotypes expanded in the thyroid above 0.001 frequency appeared in blood.

Beta-chain TCR CDR3 regions were amplified from RNA transcripts. The first-round RT-PCR employed HTBI primers together with the Qiagen OneStep RT-PCR kit. A multiplex PCR was then performed as the second round. Each CDR3 protein is one row after TCRdb ran MiXCR on the multiplex PCR reads. This sample yields more than 300,000 distinct CDR3 sequences, of which over 15% are seen a single time; about 7% belongs to the top ten. V lost 1 base, J lost 0 bases, and 7 bases lay in between. The CDR3 covers 14 residues. Looked up from germline, CDR1 is SGHTA and CDR2 is FQGNSA. This clonotype has at least ten counts. The antigen remains unidentified.

Material: peripheral blood. The sequence derives from a woman aged 18 to 35 with stable Graves' hyperthyroidism. The V and J genes are TRBV7-2 and TRBJ2-7; D gene ambiguous. CDR3 nucleotide sequence: TGTGCCAGCAGCTTAGGGTGGAGCTCCTACGAGCAGTACTTC. Its translation: CASSLGWSSYEQYF.